The 12 T cell receptor beta chains below were found in one sample sequenced in a study of shared T cell receptors in the human thymus. Clones were read by immunoSEQ multiplex PCR, and TCRdb kept only the in-frame ones, dropping some. The sample lists about 710,000 clones; 70% to 90% were seen once. This same sample was also part of a study on human thymus T cells.

The source material was thymocytes. The receptors were gathered from a boy under two years old with a congenital heart defect.

The chain couples TRBV10-3 to TRBJ1-1; D gene uncertain. CDR1 is ENHRY, CDR2 SYGVKD, per germline. This CDR3 has 16 amino acids. The germline V and J ends were trimmed by 3 bases and 3 bases, with 17 bases remaining between them. The CDR3 coding sequence is TGTGCCATCAGTGATCACAACGGGATTAAGGACACTGAAGCTTTCTTT. This gives the protein CAISDHNGIKDTEAFF.

The chain couples TRBV28 to TRBJ1-2; D might be TRBD1 (5 bases). V was trimmed by 3 bases and J by 5 bases, leaving 25 bases between them. This CDR3 spans 18 amino acids. In germline, CDR1 is MDHEN, CDR2 SYDVKM. The CDR3 bases are TGTGCCAGCAGTTTCGGCAACCCGCAGGGTCCGCCCTGGTATGGCTACACCTTC. Translating gives CASSFGNPQGPPWYGYTF.

This clone has only one observation. V is TRBV30 and J is TRBJ2-3; possibly TRBD2 for D (5 bases). The CDR3 totals 13 residues. From germline, CDR1 is GTSNPN and CDR2 SVGIG (reference sequence). Trimming took off 4 bases at V and 5 bases at J, with 13 bases between the two ends. CDR3 loop: CAWIERDEDTQYF. CDR3 in DNA: TGTGCCTGGATTGAGAGGGATGAAGATACGCAGTATTTT.

J is TRBJ1-5 and V is TRBV7-2; D unresolved. V was trimmed by 1 base and J by 5 bases, leaving 6 bases between them. Germline CDR1 reads SGHTA; CDR2 reads FQGNSA. The CDR3 loop spans 13 amino acids. The CDR3, as DNA: TGTGCCAGCAGCTTAGTCCGAGATCAGCCCCAGCATTTT. Translating it yields CASSLVRDQPQHF.

This chain connects TRBV28 to TRBJ1-2; 8 bases are shared with TRBD1. This CDR3 has 17 amino acids. Losses at the gene ends were 4 bases for V and 0 bases for J; bases not matched to a gene: 10. Germline assignment: CDR1 MDHEN and CDR2 SYDVKM. The chain's CDR3 is CASSWIRDRQANYGYTF. In DNA, the CDR3 is TGTGCCAGCAGTTGGATCCGGGACAGGCAAGCTAACTATGGCTACACCTTC.

The chain's CDR3 is CASSHQPQAGETQYF. In nucleotides, the CDR3 is TGTGCCAGCAGCCACCAGCCCCAAGCGGGCGAGACCCAGTACTTC. The gene calls are TRBV14 and TRBJ2-5, with D perhaps matching TRBD2 (6 bases). This CDR3 comprises 15 residues. Deletions cut 3 bases from V and 5 bases from J, with 16 bases between. CDR1 and CDR2 from the germline V gene are SGHDN and FVKESK.

J is TRBJ2-1 and V is TRBV2; TRBD1 aligns across 8 bases. Per the germline V gene, CDR1 is SNHLY and CDR2 is FYNNEI. The CDR3 runs to 13 residues. J gave up 5 bases and V 5 bases, and 2 bases lay outside the gene matches. The CDR3 DNA sequence: TGTGCCAGCAGTAAGGGACAGGACAATGAGCAGTTCTTC. Its translation is CASSKGQDNEQFF.

J is TRBJ1-5 and V is TRBV28; D unresolved. Trimming pared 3 bases from V and 0 bases from J, leaving 9 bases between. CDR3 length: 15 amino acids. The germline V gene has CDR1 MDHEN and CDR2 SYDVKM. Here the CDR3 DNA reads TGTGCCAGCAGTTTTGGGCAGAATAGCAATCAGCCCCAGCATTTT. Its translation: CASSFGQNSNQPQHF.

The V call is TRBV4-3, the J call TRBJ2-3, with 11 bases aligning to TRBD2. With V trimmed by 1 base and J by 5 bases, 5 bases remained unmatched. CDR1 LGHNA and CDR2 YSLEER come from the germline V gene. This CDR3 has 16 amino acids. The CDR3 coding sequence is TGCGCCAGCAGCCAAGTTAGCGGGAGGGCCATAGATACGCAGTATTTT. It encodes CASSQVSGRAIDTQYF.

The rearrangement joins TRBV28 to TRBJ2-1; TRBD2 matches 7 bases. Trimming cost V 3 bases and J 7 bases; bases outside gene matches: 3. The CDR3 totals 13 residues. Germline values: CDR1 MDHEN, CDR2 SYDVKM. The DNA for the CDR3 is TGTGCCAGCAGTTTTGGTAGCGGGAATGAGCAGTTCTTC. It translates to CASSFGSGNEQFF.

The rearrangement joins TRBV6-4 to TRBJ2-2; tentatively, D is TRBD2 (6 bases). Trimming shortened V by 6 bases and J by 6 bases, and 20 bases separated the two germline ends. The CDR3 contains 16 residues. In germline, CDR1 is MRHNA, CDR2 SNTAGT. The CDR3 sequence: CASSSLPGGLAGELFF. CDR3 in DNA: TGTGCCAGCAGCTCCCTTCCCGGGGGTTTAGCCGGGGAGCTGTTTTTT.

The J gene is TRBJ2-3, the V gene TRBV7-7, with a tentative D call TRBD1 (5 bases). The ends were cut back, 4 bases at V and 3 bases at J, with 23 bases in the middle. This CDR3 contains 18 residues. Germline-derived CDR1 and CDR2 are SSHAT and FNYEAQ (reference sequence). The CDR3 DNA follows: TGTGCCAGCAGCTGGAAGAGCTGGACACCTAAGGAAACAGATACGCAGTATTTT. Protein product: CASSWKSWTPKETDTQYF.